This T cell receptor beta chain is drawn from a study of T-cell reconstitution after alpha-beta-depleted transplantation in children. This clonotype has a single count. The CDR3 has 15 amino acids. With V trimmed by 7 bases and J by 3 bases, 12 bases remained unmatched. Germline CDR1 SQVTM, CDR2 ANQGSEA. Preparing the TCRbeta library involved the use of unique molecular identifiers. TCRdb itself ran the PCR reads through MiXCR, one entry per CDR3 protein. Of 450,000 to 600,000 distinct CDR3 sequences in the sample, approximately 32% were seen once. The material sequenced was PBMCs from the stem cell graft donor, taken from the stem cell graft. The J gene is TRBJ2-3, the V gene TRBV29-1, with TRBD2 identical over 8 bases. This receptor was identified in a human donor who donated a stem cell graft to a child with aplastic anemia. The CDR3 sequence is CSGRFSGVGTDTQYF. The CDR3 nucleotides read TGCAGCGGGAGATTTAGCGGGGTGGGGACAGATACGCAGTATTTT.